Described below is a single T cell receptor beta chain sequence and its context. This record belongs to a study of Tregs in tolerant kidney transplant recipients. Deletions cut 0 bases from V and 2 bases from J, with 8 bases between. CDR1 SGHAT and CDR2 FQNNGV come from the germline V gene. CDR3 length equals 15 residues. Assay used: immunoSEQ multiplex PCR; TCRdb lists only in-frame clones, some missing. The table lists 92,000 or so clones, more than 90% of them singletons. CD4+CD25+CD127- Tregs, CD4+CD25- non-Tregs, CD4 and CD8 cells were sorted. Sequenced input: CD8+ T cells from blood. The receptor comes from a human donor in good health. The chain has TRBV11-2 and TRBJ2-1, with D possibly matching TRBD2 (5 bases). CDR3 residues: CASSLEVGAYNEQFF. DNA for the CDR3: TGTGCCAGCAGCTTAGAAGTCGGGGCCTACAATGAGCAGTTCTTC.